Sequencing of this T cell receptor (beta chain) was carried out in a study of siplizumab effects on memory and regulatory T cells. From germline, CDR1 is LNHNV and CDR2 YYDKDF (reference sequence). This CDR3 is 15 amino acids long. V gave up 0 bases and J gave up 7 bases, with 15 bases separating them. Unstimulated naive, memory, effector memory and TEMRA subsets from three donor pairs have been sequenced, the authors report. The table came from immunoSEQ multiplex PCR; TCRdb's copy has only in-frame clones and leaves some out. The repertoire holds over 85,000 clones, with roughly 96% as singletons. Worth noting for this clone: Its target is unknown.

The study, taken as a whole, reports: Confirmatory evidence of suppressive function in proliferating siplizumab-culture Tregs was not obtained.

V and J are TRBV15 and TRBJ1-2; D is unclear. The sequencing input was naive CD4+ T cells sorted from blood. The sequence was obtained from a human donor in good health. CDR3 nucleotides: TGTGCCACCAGCAGAGATTCTTTTGCGACGCCTGGCTACACCTTC. It codes for CATSRDSFATPGYTF.